Below, 22 T cell receptor beta chains from the same sample are listed, as sequenced in a study of T cell repertoires in cytomegalovirus infection. One entry per CDR3 protein, called by TCRdb with MiXCR from the reads. The sample includes around 450,000 distinct CDR3 sequences, around 32% of them seen just once. The sequenced sample consisted of PBMCs. These receptors all stem from a human donor in good health (CMV status not recorded). Some clones in this sample may be carry-over from other donors' samples.

This clonotype was observed many times. The rearrangement joins TRBV7-2 to TRBJ2-5; D uncertain. Trimming removed 4 bases at V and 3 bases at J, with 9 bases between. The germline V gene encodes CDR1 SGHTA and CDR2 FQGNSA. The CDR3 covers 13 residues. This chain's CDR3 is CASSSRIEETQYF. In nucleotides, the CDR3 is TGTGCCAGCAGCTCACGGATAGAAGAGACCCAGTACTTC.

The chain joins TRBV14 to TRBJ2-7; possible D gene TRBD2, 7 bases. The ends were cut back, 3 bases at V and 3 bases at J, with 15 bases in the middle. The CDR3 contains 15 residues. Germline V gene sequence: CDR1 SGHDN, CDR2 FVKESK. CDR3 in amino acids: CASSQQPGGLYEQYF. The CDR3 DNA reads TGTGCCAGCAGCCAGCAGCCCGGGGGGCTCTACGAGCAGTACTTC. Looking up the rest from reference TRBV14 and TRBJ2-7 gives the full variable domain: EAGVTQFPSHSVIEKGQTVTLRCDPISGHDNLYWYRRVMGKEIKFLLHFVKESKQDESGMPNNRFLAERTGGTYSTLKVQPAELEDSGVYFCASSQQPGGLYEQYFGPGTRLTVT.

The rearrangement joins TRBV2 to TRBJ2-2, with D possibly matching TRBD2 (6 bases). Germline V gene lookup returns CDR1 SNHLY and CDR2 FYNNEI. The CDR3 runs 17 residues. V was shortened by 7 bases and J by 4 bases, with 22 bases between the two germline ends. CDR3 region: CASKPGVAIGGTGELFF. CDR3 bases: TGTGCCAGCAAACCGGGGGTGGCTATTGGGGGCACCGGGGAGCTGTTTTTT.

There are a few counts of this clonotype. The chain is built from TRBV5-1 and TRBJ2-2; possible D gene TRBD1, 6 bases. CDR1 SGHRS and CDR2 YFSETQ come from the germline V gene. Trimming pared 2 bases from V and 8 bases from J, leaving 10 bases between. The CDR3 spans 13 residues. The CDR3, as DNA: TGCGCCAGCAGCTTTACAGGGAGAGGGGAGCTGTTTTTT. Its translation is CASSFTGRGELFF.

The table lists this clonotype with a few counts. V usage is TRBV5-1 and J usage is TRBJ2-1; TRBD2 is a possible D gene (6 bases). The V end lost 2 bases, the J end lost 6 bases, and 15 bases lay between the germline ends. Germline V lookup: CDR1 SGHRS, CDR2 YFSETQ. This CDR3 is built from 15 residues. The CDR3 protein is CASSFSGVITNEQFF. The CDR3 DNA sequence: TGCGCCAGCAGCTTTAGCGGAGTTATTACCAATGAGCAGTTCTTC.

As for this clonotype: It may be a read error: a sequence one base away is much more abundant. V and J are TRBV6-1 and TRBJ1-2; D ambiguous. The CDR3 has 16 amino acids. The germline V and J ends were trimmed by 7 bases and 0 bases, with 18 bases remaining between them. Germline V gene sequence: CDR1 MNHNS, CDR2 SASEGT. The DNA of the CDR3 is TGTGCCAGCATTGAGAGAAGGGCCGTGCCTAACTATGGCTACACCTTC. Amino acid sequence: CASIERRAVPNYGYTF.

This clonotype has just a few counts. The chain couples TRBV7-8 to TRBJ2-1, with D tentatively TRBD1 (6 bases). Trimming left V 4 bases short and J 12 bases short, with 19 bases between. Germline V CDR1 and CDR2: SGHVS, FQNEAQ. The CDR3 extends over 14 amino acids. The CDR3 loop is CASSWDTIMTSQFF. CDR3 sequence (DNA): TGTGCCAGCAGCTGGGACACTATAATGACTTCGCAGTTCTTC.

This clonotype has just a few counts. A read error may account for a junction end that differs from germline. The V call is TRBV6-1, the J call TRBJ2-5; TRBD1 matches 7 bases. The CDR3 is made up of 11 amino acids. CDR1 is MNHNS and CDR2 is SASEGT in the germline V gene. The CDR3, as DNA: TGTGCCAGCAGACTAGGACAGGCGGATTGGTTC. It encodes CASRLGQADWF.

This clonotype was detected only once. A read error may explain this, as a much larger clone is one base away. The J gene is TRBJ1-1, the V gene TRBV12-3 or TRBV12-4; a possible D gene is TRBD1 (6 bases). The CDR3 length is 15 residues. The CDR3 DNA follows: TGTGACAGCAGGTATACCGGGACAAAGAACACTGAAGCTTTCTTT. It translates to CDSRYTGTKNTEAFF.

This chain links TRBV15 with TRBJ2-5; D gene ambiguous. V lost 1 base, J lost 8 bases, and 5 bases lay in between. CDR1 and CDR2 from the germline V gene are LNHNV and YYDKDF (reference sequence). The CDR3 totals 11 residues. This chain's CDR3 is CATSRAETQYF. The CDR3, as DNA: TGTGCCACCAGCAGAGCTGAAACCCAGTACTTC.

The chain has TRBV6-1 and TRBJ2-7; D not certain. CDR1 MNHNS and CDR2 SASEGT come from the germline V gene. Trimming cost V 1 base and J 3 bases, with 4 bases left between them. CDR3 length equals 12 residues. The CDR3 DNA reads TGTGCCAGCAGTGAAGGGAACTACGAGCAGTACTTC. Translating it yields CASSEGNYEQYF.

The J gene is TRBJ2-2, the V gene TRBV2, with 7 bases fitting TRBD2. The junction had 6 bases not matched to a gene; V was cut back by 7 bases and J by 1 base. CDR3 size: 15 residues. The germline CDR1 and CDR2 sequences are SNHLY and FYNNEI. The CDR3 sequence: CASTSTSLNTGELFF. The CDR3 coding sequence is TGTGCCAGCACCTCGACTAGCCTGAACACCGGGGAGCTGTTTTTT.

This clonotype was found many times. The chain joins TRBV11-2 to TRBJ1-5, with a tentative D call TRBD1 (5 bases). Germline V lookup: CDR1 SGHAT, CDR2 FQNNGV. CDR3 length: 15 residues. V dropped 5 bases and J dropped 3 bases, with 14 bases sitting between them. DNA for the CDR3: TGTGCCAGCAGCACCGACCTGACAGACAATCAGCCCCAGCATTTT. Residues: CASSTDLTDNQPQHF.

Comment on this clonotype: This may stem from a read error, because a much larger clone lies one nucleotide away. The gene calls are TRBV7-2 and TRBJ1-1; D is uncertain. Trimming left V 4 bases short and J 11 bases short, with 23 bases between. The CDR3 length is 15 residues. The V gene's germline CDR1 is SGHTA and CDR2 FQGNSA. CDR3 in DNA: TGTGCCAGCAGCTCCGAGACGATAAGCCGGTTGTCTGCTTTCTTT. Amino acids: CASSSETISRLSAFF.

This clonotype occurred many times. The V call is TRBV29-1, the J call TRBJ2-2; 10 bases fit TRBD2. The CDR3 consists of 18 residues. V dropped 1 base and J dropped 2; count of bases not matched to a gene: 10. Germline V gene sequence: CDR1 SQVTM, CDR2 ANQGSEA. The CDR3 loop reads CSVEGASGGEINTGELFF. The CDR3, as DNA: TGCAGCGTTGAAGGAGCTAGCGGGGGAGAAATCAACACCGGGGAGCTGTTTTTT.

This clonotype was detected ten times or more. The chain links TRBV27 to TRBJ1-5; 7 bases line up with TRBD1. V shed 6 bases and J 1 base; nucleotides not matched to a gene: 3. CDR3 size: 14 residues. The germline V gene has CDR1 MNHEY and CDR2 SMNVEV (reference sequence). CDR3: CASRVQGSNQPQHF. In DNA, the CDR3 is TGTGCCAGCAGGGTACAGGGGAGCAATCAGCCCCAGCATTTT.

To note about this clonotype: The junction differs from germline at one of its ends, possibly a read error. V usage is TRBV4-1 and J usage is TRBJ2-5, with a possible D match to TRBD1 (6 bases). The CDR3 spans 16 residues. Germline V CDR1 and CDR2: MGHRA, YSYEKL. The CDR3 reads CASSKDSPRGGETQYF. The CDR3 coding sequence is TGCGCCAGCAGCAAAGATAGCCCCAGGGGTGGAGAGACCCAGTACTTC.

This clonotype was counted a few times. This chain connects TRBV20-1 to TRBJ2-5, with 8 bases aligning to TRBD2. Looked up from germline, CDR1 is DFQATT and CDR2 is SNEGSKA (reference sequence). The J segment lost 4 bases and the V segment lost 6 bases, leaving 7 bases of the junction unmatched. The CDR3 length is 13 residues. CDR3 DNA sequence: TGCAGTGCGATGATTAGCGGGGCAGAGACCCAGTACTTC. This gives the protein CSAMISGAETQYF.

There are a few counts of this clonotype. The chain couples TRBV7-9 to TRBJ1-4; 9 nucleotides line up with TRBD1. CDR1 and CDR2 (germline): SEHNR, FQNEAQ (reference sequence). V was clipped by 6 bases and J by 2 bases; unmatched bases: 4. The CDR3 spans 15 residues. The CDR3 loop reads CASRFGTGTNEKLFF. The CDR3, as DNA: TGTGCCAGCAGGTTTGGGACAGGGACTAATGAAAAACTGTTTTTT.

The chain carries TRBV20-1 and TRBJ1-1; a weak D match, TRBD1 (6 bases). V lost 5 bases and J 2 bases, leaving 15 bases between the germline ends. The CDR3 sequence is 14 residues long. Germline CDR1 reads DFQATT; CDR2 reads SNEGSKA (reference sequence). Written as DNA, the CDR3 is TGCAGTGCTCCAGGGACACTTAGAAACACTGAAGCTTTCTTT. Its protein product is CSAPGTLRNTEAFF.

This clonotype has a single count. This chain joins TRBV6-6 and TRBJ1-2; 7 positions agree with TRBD1. The CDR3 totals 14 residues. V was pared by 0 bases and J by 6 bases, with 4 bases of the junction left unmatched. Looked up from germline, CDR1 is MNHNY and CDR2 is SVGAGI (reference sequence). The CDR3 reads CASSYSLQGNGYTF. The CDR3 DNA reads TGTGCCAGCAGTTACTCGTTACAGGGGAATGGCTACACCTTC.

This chain links TRBV7-3 with TRBJ2-3, with TRBD2 matching over 7 bases. Germline-derived CDR1 and CDR2 are SGHTA and FQGTGA. The CDR3 is 18 residues long. V shed 2 bases, J shed 1 base, and the junction held 12 bases outside the gene matches. CDR3 in amino acids: CASSLAEGLSGGTDTQYF. The CDR3 nucleotides are TGTGCCAGCAGCTTAGCTGAAGGGTTGAGCGGGGGCACAGATACGCAGTATTTT.